This T cell receptor (beta chain) was sequenced during a study of OX40 agonist ivuxolimab in advanced cancers. Study overall: Patients treated during dose escalation were battling hepatocellular carcinoma, melanoma, renal cell or head and neck cancer.

Points from the study as a whole: In the 0.1-3.0 mg/kg groups, partial responders showed among the lowest expansion.

CDR1 and CDR2 from the germline V gene are ENHRY and SYGVKD. The CDR3 is 14 residues long. The J segment lost 1 base and the V segment lost 5 bases, leaving 3 bases of the junction unmatched. The sample holds a few counts of this clone. Its antigen is not identified. Some clones are missing from TCRdb's copy, which holds only in-frame ones; the method was immunoSEQ multiplex PCR. The sample has about 95,000 clones, 75% to 90% seen once; the top ten hold 0.33%. The receptor was derived from an adult with an advanced solid tumor such as melanoma, head and neck, liver or kidney cancer. The rearrangement uses TRBV10-3 and TRBJ1-1; 8 nucleotides line up with TRBD1. The sample consisted of CD4+ or CD8+ T cells sorted from blood, taken in a trial of the OX40 agonist ivuxolimab. The CDR3 reads CAISSGQGNTEAFF. CDR3 bases: TGTGCCATCAGTAGCGGACAGGGGAACACTGAAGCTTTCTTT.